This T cell receptor beta chain was found in a study of T-cell reconstitution after alpha-beta-depleted transplantation in children. This CDR3 is built from 16 residues. V trimming: 4 bases; J trimming: 13 bases; junction bases outside the gene matches: 16. Germline-derived CDR1 and CDR2 are LGHNA and YSLEER. Unique molecular identifiers were built into the TCRbeta library. TCRdb re-called the PCR reads through MiXCR, storing one row per CDR3 protein. The sample includes under 450,000 distinct CDR3 sequences, roughly 14% seen only once; the top ten take roughly 4.5%. The sequencing used PBMCs, collected from the stem cell graft. This receptor was taken from a human donor who donated a stem cell graft to a child with Fanconi anemia. This chain connects TRBV4-3 to TRBJ2-3; 11 bases fit TRBD2. Here the CDR3 DNA reads TGCGCCAGCAGCCTAACCTGGACTAGCGGGTCCCCCACGAAGTATTTT. This gives the protein CASSLTWTSGSPTKYF.